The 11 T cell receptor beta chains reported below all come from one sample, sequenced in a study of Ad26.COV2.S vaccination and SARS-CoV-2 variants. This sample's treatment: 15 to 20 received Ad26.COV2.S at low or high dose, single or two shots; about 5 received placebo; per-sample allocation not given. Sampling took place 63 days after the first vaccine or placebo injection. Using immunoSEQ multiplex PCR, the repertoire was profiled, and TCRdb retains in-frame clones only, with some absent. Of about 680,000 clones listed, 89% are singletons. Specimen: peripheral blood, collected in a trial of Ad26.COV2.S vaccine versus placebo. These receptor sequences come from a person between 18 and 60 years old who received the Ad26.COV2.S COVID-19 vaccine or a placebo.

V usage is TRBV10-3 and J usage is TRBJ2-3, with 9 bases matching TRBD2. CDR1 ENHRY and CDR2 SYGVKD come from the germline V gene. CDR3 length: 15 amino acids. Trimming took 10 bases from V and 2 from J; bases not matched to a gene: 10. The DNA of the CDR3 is TGTGCCACTTACCGCGGGAGGGCCAACACAGATACGCAGTATTTT. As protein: CATYRGRANTDTQYF.

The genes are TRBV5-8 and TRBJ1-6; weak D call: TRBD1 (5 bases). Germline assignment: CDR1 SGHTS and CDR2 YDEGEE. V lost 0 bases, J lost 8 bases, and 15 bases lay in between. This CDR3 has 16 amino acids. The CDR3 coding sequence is TGTGCCAGCAGCTTGGGACCGGGACGCCGGGATTCACCCCTCCACTTT. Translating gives CASSLGPGRRDSPLHF. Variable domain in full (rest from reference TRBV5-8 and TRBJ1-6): EAGVTQSPTHLIKTRGQQATLRCSPISGHTSVYWYQQALGLGLQFLLWYDEGEERNRGNFPPRFSGRQFPNYSSELNVNALELEDSALYLCASSLGPGRRDSPLHFGNGTRLTVT.

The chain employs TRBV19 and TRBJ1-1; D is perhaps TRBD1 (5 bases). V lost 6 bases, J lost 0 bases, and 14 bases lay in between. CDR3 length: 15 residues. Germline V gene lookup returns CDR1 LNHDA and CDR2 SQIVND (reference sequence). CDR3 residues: CASRAQGAMNTEAFF. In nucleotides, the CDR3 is TGTGCCAGTAGGGCCCAAGGGGCAATGAACACTGAAGCTTTCTTT.

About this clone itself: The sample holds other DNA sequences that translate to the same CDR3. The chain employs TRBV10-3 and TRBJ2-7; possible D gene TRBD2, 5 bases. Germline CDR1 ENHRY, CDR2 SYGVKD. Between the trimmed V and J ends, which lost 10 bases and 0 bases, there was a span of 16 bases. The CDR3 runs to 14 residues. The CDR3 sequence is CATAEAVLSYEQYF. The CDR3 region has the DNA TGTGCCACCGCGGAGGCAGTCCTCTCCTACGAGCAGTACTTC.

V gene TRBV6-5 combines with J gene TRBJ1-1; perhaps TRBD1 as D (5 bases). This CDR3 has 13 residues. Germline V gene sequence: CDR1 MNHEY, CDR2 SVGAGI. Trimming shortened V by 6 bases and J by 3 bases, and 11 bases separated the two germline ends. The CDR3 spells CASRLGVHTEAFF. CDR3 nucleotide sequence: TGTGCCAGCAGACTGGGGGTGCACACTGAAGCTTTCTTT.

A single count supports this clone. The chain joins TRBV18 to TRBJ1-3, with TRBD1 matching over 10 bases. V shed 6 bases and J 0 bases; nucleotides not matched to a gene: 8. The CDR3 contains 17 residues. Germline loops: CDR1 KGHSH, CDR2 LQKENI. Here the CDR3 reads CASSSGTGASSGNTIYF. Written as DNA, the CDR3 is TGTGCCAGCTCCTCCGGGACAGGGGCTTCCTCTGGAAACACCATATATTTT.

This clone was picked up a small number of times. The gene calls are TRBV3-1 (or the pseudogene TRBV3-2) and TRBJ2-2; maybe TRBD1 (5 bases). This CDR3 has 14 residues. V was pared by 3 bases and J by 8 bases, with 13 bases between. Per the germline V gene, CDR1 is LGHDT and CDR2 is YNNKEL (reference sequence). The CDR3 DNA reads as TGTGCCAGCAGCCAGTCCGACAGAGATGGGGAGCTGTTTTTT. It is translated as CASSQSDRDGELFF.

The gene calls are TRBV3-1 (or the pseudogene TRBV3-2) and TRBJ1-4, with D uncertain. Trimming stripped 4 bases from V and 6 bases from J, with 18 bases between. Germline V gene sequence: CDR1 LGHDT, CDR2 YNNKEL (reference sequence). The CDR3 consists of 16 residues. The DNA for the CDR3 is TGTGCCAGCAGCCGAGGGCCCAAGACCGGGGATGAAAAACTGTTTTTT. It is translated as CASSRGPKTGDEKLFF.

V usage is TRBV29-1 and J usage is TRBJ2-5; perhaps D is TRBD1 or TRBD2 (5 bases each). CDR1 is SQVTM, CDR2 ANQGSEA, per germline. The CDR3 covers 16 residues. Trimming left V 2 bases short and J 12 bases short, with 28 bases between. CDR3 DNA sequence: TGCAGCGTTGAATATCGAGGGTGGGGACCGCAACGCCTGGAGTACTTC. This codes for CSVEYRGWGPQRLEYF.

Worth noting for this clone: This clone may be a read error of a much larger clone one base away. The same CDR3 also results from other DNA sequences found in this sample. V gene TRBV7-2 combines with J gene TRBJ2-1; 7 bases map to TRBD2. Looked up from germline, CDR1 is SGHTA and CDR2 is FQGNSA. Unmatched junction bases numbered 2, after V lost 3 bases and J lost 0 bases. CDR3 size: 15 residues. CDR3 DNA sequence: TGTGCCAGCAGCTTCGGGGGGAGCTCCTACAATGAGCAGTTCTTC. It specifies CASSFGGSSYNEQFF. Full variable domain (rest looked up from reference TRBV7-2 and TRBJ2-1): GAGVSQSPSNKVTEKGKDVELRCDPISGHTALYWYRQSLGQGLEFLIYFQGNSAPDKSGLPSDRFSAERTGGSVSTLTIQRTQQEDSAVYLCASSFGGSSYNEQFFGPGTRLTVL.

In nucleotides, the CDR3 is TGTGCCAGCCGGACAGGGGGCTACAATGAGCAGTTCTTC. As protein: CASRTGGYNEQFF. V usage is TRBV7-8 and J usage is TRBJ2-1, with 10 bases identical to TRBD1. The CDR3 runs to 13 residues. After removal of 8 bases from V and 3 bases from J, the junction contained 1 base not matched to a gene. CDR1 is SGHVS and CDR2 is FQNEAQ in the germline V gene.